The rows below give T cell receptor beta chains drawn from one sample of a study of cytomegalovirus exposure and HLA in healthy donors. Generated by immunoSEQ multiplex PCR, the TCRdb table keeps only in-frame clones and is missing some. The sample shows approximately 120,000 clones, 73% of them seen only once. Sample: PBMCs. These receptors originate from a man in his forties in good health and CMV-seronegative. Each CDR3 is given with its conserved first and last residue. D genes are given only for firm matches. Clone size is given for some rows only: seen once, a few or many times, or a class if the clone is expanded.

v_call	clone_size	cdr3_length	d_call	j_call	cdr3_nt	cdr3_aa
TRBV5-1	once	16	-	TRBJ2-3	TGCGCCAGCAGTCGGATGGAGACAGGCCTCACAGATACGCAGTATTTT	CASSRMETGLTDTQYF
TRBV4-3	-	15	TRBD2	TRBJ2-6	TGCGCCAGCAGCCGGGAGGGCTCTGGGGCCAACGTCCTGACTTTC	CASSREGSGANVLTF
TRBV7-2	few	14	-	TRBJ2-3	TGTGCCAGCAGCATAGACAGGAGCACAGATACGCAGTATTTT	CASSIDRSTDTQYF
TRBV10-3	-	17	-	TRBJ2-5	TGTGCCATCAGGACCCCTTCCCCCAGGGAAGATGGGGAGACCCAGTACTTC	CAIRTPSPREDGETQYF
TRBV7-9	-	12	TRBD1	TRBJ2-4	TGTTCCAGCAGCTTATTGGACAGGGAGTTATACTTC	CSSSLLDRELYF
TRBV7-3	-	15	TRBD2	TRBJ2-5	TGTGCCAGCAGCTTAATGGGACTAGCGGAAGAGACCCAGTACTTC	CASSLMGLAEETQYF
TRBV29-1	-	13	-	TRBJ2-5	TGCAGCGTTGACGGTAACAGGGAAGAGACCCAGTACTTC	CSVDGNREETQYF
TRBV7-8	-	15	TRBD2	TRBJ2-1	TGTGCCAGCAGCCAAACTAGCGGGGGGGCCTATGAGCAGTTCTTC	CASSQTSGGAYEQFF
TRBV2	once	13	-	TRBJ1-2	TGTGCCAGCAGTGGCGGGGGCGGGTATGGCTACACCTTC	CASSGGGGYGYTF
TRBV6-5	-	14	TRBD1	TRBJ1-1	TGTGCCAGCAGCGGACAGGGCCTTTTGACTGAAGCTTTCTTT	CASSGQGLLTEAFF
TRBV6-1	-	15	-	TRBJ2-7	TGTGCCAGCAGTGAAGAGGAGGGTTTCGCCTACGAGCAGTACTTC	CASSEEEGFAYEQYF
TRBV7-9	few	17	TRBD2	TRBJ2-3	TGTGCCAGCAGCTTAACTAGGAGCGGGGGGGCCTTAGATACGCAGTATTTT	CASSLTRSGGALDTQYF
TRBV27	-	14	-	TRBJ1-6	TGTGCCAGCAGTTTGAGTCAATATAATTCACCCCTCCACTTT	CASSLSQYNSPLHF
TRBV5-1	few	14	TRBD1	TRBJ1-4	TGCGCCAGCAGACTTCAGGGGGCAGGTGAAAAACTGTTTTTT	CASRLQGAGEKLFF
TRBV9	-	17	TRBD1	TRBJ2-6	TGTGCCAGCAGCCGTCTAACAGGGGGCTCTGGGGCCAACGTCCTGACTTTC	CASSRLTGGSGANVLTF
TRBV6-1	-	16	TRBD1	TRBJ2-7	TGTGCCAGCAGTGAACATACCGGGACAGGGTACGACGAGCAGTACTTC	CASSEHTGTGYDEQYF
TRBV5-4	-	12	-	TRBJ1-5	TGTGCCAGCAGCTTGGAAACGGGGCCCCAGCATTTT	CASSLETGPQHF
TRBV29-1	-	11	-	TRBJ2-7	TGCAGCGTTGGGACTGTATACGAGCAGTACTTC	CSVGTVYEQYF
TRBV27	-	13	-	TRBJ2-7	TGTGCCAGCAGTTTAACTCTCGCAGGGGAGCAGTACTTC	CASSLTLAGEQYF
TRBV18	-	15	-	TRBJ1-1	TGTGCCAGCTCACCCACTTATCCCACCAACACTGAAGCTTTCTTT	CASSPTYPTNTEAFF
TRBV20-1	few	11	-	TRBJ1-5	TGCAGTGCGAGGGAGAATCAGCCCCAGCATTTT	CSARENQPQHF
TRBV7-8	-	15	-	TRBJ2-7	TGTGCCAGCACCTTCCAGGGGGGCGGCTCCTACGAGCAGTACTTC	CASTFQGGGSYEQYF
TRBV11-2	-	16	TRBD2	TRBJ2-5	TGTGCCAGCAGCTTAGGAGCGGGGGGCAGGTCGGAGACCCAGTACTTC	CASSLGAGGRSETQYF
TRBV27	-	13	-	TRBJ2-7	TGTGCCAGCAGTTTATCCTTAAGTAGTTGGCAGTACTTC	CASSLSLSSWQYF
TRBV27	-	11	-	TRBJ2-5	TGTGCCAGCAGCTACCAAGAGACCCAGTACTTC	CASSYQETQYF
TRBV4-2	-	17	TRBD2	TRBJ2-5	TGTGCCAGCAGCCAGCTAGGGGGGACTAGCGGGGCAGAGACCCAGTACTTC	CASSQLGGTSGAETQYF
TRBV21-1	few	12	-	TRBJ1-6	TGTGCCAGCACACCACAGCGGGCACCCCTCCACTTT	CASTPQRAPLHF
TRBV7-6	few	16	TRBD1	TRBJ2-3	TGTGCCAGCAGCCCCCGGACAGGGAGAGGCGCAGATACGCAGTATTTT	CASSPRTGRGADTQYF
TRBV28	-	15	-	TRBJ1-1	TGTGCCAGCAGAATCCTAGGGGTGGGGAACACTGAAGCTTTCTTT	CASRILGVGNTEAFF
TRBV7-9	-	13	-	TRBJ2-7	TGTGCCAGCAGCCGGACGACAGACTACGAGCAGTACTTC	CASSRTTDYEQYF
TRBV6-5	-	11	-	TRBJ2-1	TGTGCCAGCAGTTACGGGGCCCGAGAGTTCTTC	CASSYGAREFF
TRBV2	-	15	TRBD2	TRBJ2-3	TGTGCCAGCAGTACCTCAGCGGGGGTCACAGATACGCAGTATTTT	CASSTSAGVTDTQYF
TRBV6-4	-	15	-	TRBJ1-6	TGTGCCAGCAGTGAAGTGGGAGGGGATAATTCACCCCTCCACTTT	CASSEVGGDNSPLHF
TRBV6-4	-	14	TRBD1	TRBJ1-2	TGTGCCAGCAGCCCGGGACAGGGGGCGAATGGCTACACCTTC	CASSPGQGANGYTF
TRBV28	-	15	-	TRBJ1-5	TGTGCCAGCAGTCCATCAGGGGCCGACAATCAGCCCCAGCATTTT	CASSPSGADNQPQHF
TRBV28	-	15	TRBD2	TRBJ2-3	TGTGCCAGCAGAACCGCGGGGGGCATCACAGATACGCAGTATTTT	CASRTAGGITDTQYF
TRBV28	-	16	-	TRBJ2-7	TGTGCCAGCAGTCTCCAACTCGGACAGACAAACTACGAGCAGTACTTC	CASSLQLGQTNYEQYF
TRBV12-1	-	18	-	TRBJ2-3	TGTGCCAGCAGCACCGGGACTAGCGGGGGGCCCTACACAGATACGCAGTATTTT	CASSTGTSGGPYTDTQYF
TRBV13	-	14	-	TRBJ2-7	TGTGCCAGCAGCACAAGCCAGGGCTCCTACGAGCAGTACTTC	CASSTSQGSYEQYF
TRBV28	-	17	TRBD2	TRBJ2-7	TGTGCCAGCAGTTACCCTAGCGGGGGGGCCAGGTCCTACGAGCAGTACTTC	CASSYPSGGARSYEQYF
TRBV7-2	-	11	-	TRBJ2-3	TGTGCCAGCAGCTCCCCCTATTCTGCGGGTTTT	CASSSPYSAGF
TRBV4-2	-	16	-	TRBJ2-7	TGTGCCAGCAGCCAAGTTAGATGGGGGGGCCCCGGAGGAAAGTACTTC	CASSQVRWGGPGGKYF
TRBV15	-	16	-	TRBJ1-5	TGTGCCACCAGCAGATCACCGGGAGCCATTGGGAGACCCCAGCATTTT	CATSRSPGAIGRPQHF
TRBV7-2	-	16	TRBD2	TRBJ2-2	TGTGCCAGCAGCTGGGGGGGTCGGGGGAGCACCGGGGAGCTGTTTTTT	CASSWGGRGSTGELFF
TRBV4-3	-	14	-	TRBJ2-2	TGCGCCAGCAGCCAAGATTCGGGGACCGGGGAGCTGTTTTTT	CASSQDSGTGELFF
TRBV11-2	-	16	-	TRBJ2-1	TGTGCCAGCAGCCTAACACCACGGACACAGTACAATGAGCAGTTCTTC	CASSLTPRTQYNEQFF
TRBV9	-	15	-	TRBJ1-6	TGTGCCAGCAGCCCAGGACGGGCAGGGAATTCACCCCTCCACTTT	CASSPGRAGNSPLHF
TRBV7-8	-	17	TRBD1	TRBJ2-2	TGTGCCAGCAGCTTCCCTGACAGGGGGCGCCGTACCGGGGAGCTGTTTTTT	CASSFPDRGRRTGELFF
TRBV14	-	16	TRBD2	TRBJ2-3	TGTGCCAGCAGCCACACGACTAGCGGGGGGCTAGATACGCAGTATTTT	CASSHTTSGGLDTQYF
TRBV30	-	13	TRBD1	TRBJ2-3	TGTGCCTGGGACAGGGGGATGACAGATACGCAGTATTTT	CAWDRGMTDTQYF
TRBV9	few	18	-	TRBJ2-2	TGTGCCAGCAGCTTTCGAGCGTATGGTAGCGGCCCCCCCGGGGAGCTGTTTTTT	CASSFRAYGSGPPGELFF
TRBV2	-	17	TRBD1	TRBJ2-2	TGTGCCAGCAGCGTTTACAGGGGTGGGGAGAACACCGGGGAGCTGTTTTTT	CASSVYRGGENTGELFF
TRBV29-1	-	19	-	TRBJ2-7	TGCAGCGTTGAGATATACGGTCGAAGGGGAGGTGGAGGCCCTAGGGAGCAGTACTTC	CSVEIYGRRGGGGPREQYF
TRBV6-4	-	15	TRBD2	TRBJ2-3	TGTGCCAGCAGTCCACTAGCGGGGGGGGCGAATACGCAGTATTTT	CASSPLAGGANTQYF
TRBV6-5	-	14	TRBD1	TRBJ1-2	TGTGCCAGCAGTTACTGGGGACAGGGGGGAGGCTACACCTTC	CASSYWGQGGGYTF
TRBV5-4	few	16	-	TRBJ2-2	TGTGCCAGCAGCTTGGAGGCCGGGGAAACCACCGGGGAGCTGTTTTTT	CASSLEAGETTGELFF
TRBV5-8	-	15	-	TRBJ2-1	TGTGCCAGCAGCCGGCGGACAAGCTCCTACAATGAGCAGTTCTTC	CASSRRTSSYNEQFF